This T cell receptor (beta chain) was identified during a study of T-cell memory formation after mild COVID-19. Germline V gene data show CDR1 as KGHSH and CDR2 as LQKENI. This CDR3 has 16 amino acids. V lost 2 bases and J lost 1, with 14 bases in between. TCRdb re-called the 5' RACE reads with MiXCR, one entry per CDR3 protein. Here the sample spans approximately 580,000 distinct CDR3 sequences, about a fifth being singletons. Details on this clonotype: Its cognate antigen is unknown.

Findings and caveats of the study: The main location of contracting CD4+ clones was CM and EM, and that of contracting CD8+ clones was EMRA. There was a balanced CD4/CD8 profile in clones contracting day 15 to 85, and later expanders leaned CD4+.

Material for sequencing was PBMCs or a T cell subset sorted from them (not recorded which). The clonotype originates from an adult woman who had mild COVID-19 (a few samples of this study predate the infection). Cell type and time point are not known. The gene calls are TRBV18 and TRBJ1-1, with D possibly matching TRBD1 (5 bases). The CDR3, as DNA: TGTGCCAGCTCACCAGCGACGGGGCGGGGGAACACTGAAGCTTTCTTT. Translating it yields CASSPATGRGNTEAFF.